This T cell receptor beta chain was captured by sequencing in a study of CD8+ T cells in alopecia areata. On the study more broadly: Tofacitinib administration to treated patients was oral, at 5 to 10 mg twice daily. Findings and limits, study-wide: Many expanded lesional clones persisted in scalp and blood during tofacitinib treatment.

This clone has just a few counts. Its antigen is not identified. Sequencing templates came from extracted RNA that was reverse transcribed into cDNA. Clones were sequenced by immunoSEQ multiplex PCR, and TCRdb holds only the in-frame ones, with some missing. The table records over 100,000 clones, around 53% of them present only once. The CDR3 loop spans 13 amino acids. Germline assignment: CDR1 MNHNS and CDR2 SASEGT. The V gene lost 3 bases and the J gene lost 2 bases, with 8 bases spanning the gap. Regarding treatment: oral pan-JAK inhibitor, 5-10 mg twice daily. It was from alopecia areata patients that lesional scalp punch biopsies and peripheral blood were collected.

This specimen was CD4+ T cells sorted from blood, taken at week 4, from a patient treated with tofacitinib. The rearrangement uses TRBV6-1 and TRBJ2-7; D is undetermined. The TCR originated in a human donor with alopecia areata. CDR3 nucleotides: TGTGCCAGCAGTGATCCATGGGCCTACGAGCAGTACTTC. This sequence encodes CASSDPWAYEQYF.